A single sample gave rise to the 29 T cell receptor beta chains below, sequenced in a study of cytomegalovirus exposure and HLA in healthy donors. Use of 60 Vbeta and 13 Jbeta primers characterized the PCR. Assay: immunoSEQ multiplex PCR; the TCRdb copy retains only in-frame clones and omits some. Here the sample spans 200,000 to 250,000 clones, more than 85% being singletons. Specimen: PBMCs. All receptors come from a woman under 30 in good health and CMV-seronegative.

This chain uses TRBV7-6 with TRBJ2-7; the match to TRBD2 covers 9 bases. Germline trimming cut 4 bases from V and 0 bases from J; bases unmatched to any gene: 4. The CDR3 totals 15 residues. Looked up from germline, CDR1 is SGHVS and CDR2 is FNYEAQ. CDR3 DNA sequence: TGTGCCAGCAGCTCACTAGCGGGTCTCTCCTACGAGCAGTACTTC. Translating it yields CASSSLAGLSYEQYF.

CDR3 sequence reads: CASNRGYSPLHF. CDR3 nucleotide sequence: TGTGCCAGCAACAGGGGCTATTCACCCCTCCACTTT. The chain combines TRBV2 with TRBJ1-6; 7 bases align to TRBD1. Germline-derived CDR1 and CDR2 are SNHLY and FYNNEI. Trimming took 7 bases from V and 8 from J; bases not matched to a gene: 2. This CDR3 has 12 amino acids.

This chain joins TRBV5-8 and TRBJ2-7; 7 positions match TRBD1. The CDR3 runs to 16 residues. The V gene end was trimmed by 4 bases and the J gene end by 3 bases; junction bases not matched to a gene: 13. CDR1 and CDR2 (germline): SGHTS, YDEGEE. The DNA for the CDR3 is TGTGCCAGCAGCGCCGAGCTGGGGACAGAGTACTACGAGCAGTACTTC. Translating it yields CASSAELGTEYYEQYF.

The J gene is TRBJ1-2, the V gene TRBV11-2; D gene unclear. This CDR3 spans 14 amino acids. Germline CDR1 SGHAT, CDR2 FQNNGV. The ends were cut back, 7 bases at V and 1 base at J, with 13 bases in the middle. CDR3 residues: CASNSLRINYGYTF. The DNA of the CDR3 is TGTGCCAGCAACAGCCTCAGGATTAACTATGGCTACACCTTC.

CDR3 loop: CASSTTDRYTGNTIYF. CDR3 nucleotides: TGTGCCAGTAGTACCACAGACAGGTATACTGGAAACACCATATATTTT. The chain recombines TRBV19 with TRBJ1-3, with TRBD1 as a possible D gene (6 bases). The CDR3 length is 16 residues. Trimming stripped 4 bases from V and 2 bases from J, with 15 bases between. Germline V gives CDR1 LNHDA, CDR2 SQIVND (reference sequence).

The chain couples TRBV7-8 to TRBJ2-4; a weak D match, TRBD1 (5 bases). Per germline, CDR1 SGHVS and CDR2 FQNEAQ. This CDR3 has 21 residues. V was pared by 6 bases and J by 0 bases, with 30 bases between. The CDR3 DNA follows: TGTGCCAGCAGTTTTCGTGTCTCGGACAACGCAAATGACCTAGCCAAAAACATTCAGTACTTC. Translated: CASSFRVSDNANDLAKNIQYF.

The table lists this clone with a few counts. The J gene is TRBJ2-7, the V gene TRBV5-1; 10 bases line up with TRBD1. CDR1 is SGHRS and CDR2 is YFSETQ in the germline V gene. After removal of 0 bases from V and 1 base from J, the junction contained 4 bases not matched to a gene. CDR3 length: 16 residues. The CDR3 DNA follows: TGCGCCAGCAGCTTGGCCTGGACAGGGGGATCCTACGAGCAGTACTTC. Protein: CASSLAWTGGSYEQYF.

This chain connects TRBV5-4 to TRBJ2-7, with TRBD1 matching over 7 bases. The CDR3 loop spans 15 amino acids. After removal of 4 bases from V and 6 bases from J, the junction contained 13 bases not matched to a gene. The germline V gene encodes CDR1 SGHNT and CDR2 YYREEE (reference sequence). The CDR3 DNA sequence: TGTGCCAGCAGCAGTGGACAGGTTTCTCTCTCCGAGCAGTACTTC. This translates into CASSSGQVSLSEQYF. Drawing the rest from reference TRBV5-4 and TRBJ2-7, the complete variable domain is ETGVTQSPTHLIKTRGQQVTLRCSSQSGHNTVSWYQQALGQGPQFIFQYYREEENGRGNFPPRFSGLQFPNYSSELNVNALELDDSALYLCASSSGQVSLSEQYFGPGTRLTVT.

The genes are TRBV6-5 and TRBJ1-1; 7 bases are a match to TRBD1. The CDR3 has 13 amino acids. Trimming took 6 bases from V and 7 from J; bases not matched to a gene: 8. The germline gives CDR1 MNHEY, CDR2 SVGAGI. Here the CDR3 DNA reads TGTGCCAGCAGCACAGGGGCCCTAGTTGAAGCTTTCTTT. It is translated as CASSTGALVEAFF.

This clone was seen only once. The CDR3 DNA sequence: TGTGCCATACGAGGGGGGGCTAAAACAGAAACCTTCACCGGGGAGCTGTTTTTT. Protein: CAIRGGAKTETFTGELFF. The J gene is TRBJ2-2, the V gene TRBV2; D is possibly TRBD2 (7 bases). Germline V gives CDR1 SNHLY, CDR2 FYNNEI. With 10 bases removed from V and 4 bases from J, the gap between germline ends came to 28 bases. This CDR3 contains 18 residues.

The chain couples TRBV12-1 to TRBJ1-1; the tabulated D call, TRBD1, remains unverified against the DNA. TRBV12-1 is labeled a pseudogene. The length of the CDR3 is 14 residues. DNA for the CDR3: TGTGCCAGCAGCTCGGTGGGGCAAGATACTGAAGCTTTCTTT. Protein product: CASSSVGQDTEAFF.

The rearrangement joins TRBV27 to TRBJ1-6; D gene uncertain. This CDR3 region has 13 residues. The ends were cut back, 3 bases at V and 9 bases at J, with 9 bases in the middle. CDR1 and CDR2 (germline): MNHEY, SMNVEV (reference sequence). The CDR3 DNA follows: TGTGCCAGCAGTTTGATCCGAGGTTCACCCCTCCACTTT. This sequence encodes CASSLIRGSPLHF.

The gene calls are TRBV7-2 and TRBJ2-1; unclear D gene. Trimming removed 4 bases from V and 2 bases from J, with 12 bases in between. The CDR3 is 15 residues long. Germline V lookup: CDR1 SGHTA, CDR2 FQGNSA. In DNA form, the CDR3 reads TGTGCCAGCAGCTCCGGCTACGGAGCCTACAATGAGCAGTTCTTC. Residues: CASSSGYGAYNEQFF.

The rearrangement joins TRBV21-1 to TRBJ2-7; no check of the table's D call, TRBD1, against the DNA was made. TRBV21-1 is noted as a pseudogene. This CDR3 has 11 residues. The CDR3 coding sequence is TGTGCCAGTCCCAGGGAAGACGAGCAGTACTTC. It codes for CASPREDEQYF.

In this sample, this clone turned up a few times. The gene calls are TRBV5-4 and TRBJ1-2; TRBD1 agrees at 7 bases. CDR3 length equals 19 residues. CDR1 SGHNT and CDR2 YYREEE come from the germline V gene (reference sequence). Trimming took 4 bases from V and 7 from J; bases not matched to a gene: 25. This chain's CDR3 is CASSREGAARITGEGGYTF. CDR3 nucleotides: TGTGCCAGCAGCCGGGAAGGGGCGGCCAGGATAACAGGGGAAGGTGGCTACACCTTC. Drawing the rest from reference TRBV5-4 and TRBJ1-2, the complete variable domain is ETGVTQSPTHLIKTRGQQVTLRCSSQSGHNTVSWYQQALGQGPQFIFQYYREEENGRGNFPPRFSGLQFPNYSSELNVNALELDDSALYLCASSREGAARITGEGGYTFGSGTRLTVV.

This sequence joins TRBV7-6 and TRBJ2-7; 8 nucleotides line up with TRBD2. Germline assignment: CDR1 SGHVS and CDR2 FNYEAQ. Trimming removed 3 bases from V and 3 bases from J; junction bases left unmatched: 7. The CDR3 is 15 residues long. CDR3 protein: CASSLNSGIVYEQYF. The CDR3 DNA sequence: TGTGCCAGCAGCTTGAATAGCGGGATAGTCTACGAGCAGTACTTC.

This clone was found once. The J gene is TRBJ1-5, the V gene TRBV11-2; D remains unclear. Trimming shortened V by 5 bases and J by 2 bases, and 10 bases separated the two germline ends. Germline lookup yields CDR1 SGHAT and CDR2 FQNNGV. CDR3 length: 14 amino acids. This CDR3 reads CASSTGWGNQPQHF. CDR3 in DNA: TGTGCCAGCAGCACGGGGTGGGGCAATCAGCCCCAGCATTTT.

The CDR3 protein is CASSLTGGITYEQYF. Here the CDR3 DNA reads TGTGCCAGCAGCCTGACTGGCGGGATTACCTACGAGCAGTACTTC. The chain recombines TRBV6-5 with TRBJ2-7; TRBD2 is a possible D gene (6 bases). Trimming took off 6 bases at V and 2 bases at J, with 17 bases between the two ends. CDR3 length equals 15 residues. CDR1 MNHEY and CDR2 SVGAGI come from the germline V gene.

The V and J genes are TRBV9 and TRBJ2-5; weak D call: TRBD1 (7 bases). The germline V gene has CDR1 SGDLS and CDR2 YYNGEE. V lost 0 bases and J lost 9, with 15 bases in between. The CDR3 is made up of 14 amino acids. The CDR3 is CASSVGLGGMAQYF. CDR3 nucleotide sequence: TGTGCCAGCAGCGTAGGACTAGGGGGCATGGCCCAGTACTTC.

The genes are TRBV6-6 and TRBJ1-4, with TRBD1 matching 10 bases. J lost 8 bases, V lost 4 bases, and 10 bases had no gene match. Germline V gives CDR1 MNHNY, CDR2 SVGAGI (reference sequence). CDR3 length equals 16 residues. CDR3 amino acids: CASSSGDRGQGEKLFF. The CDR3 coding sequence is TGTGCCAGCAGTTCCGGCGACAGGGGGCAAGGCGAAAAACTGTTTTTT.

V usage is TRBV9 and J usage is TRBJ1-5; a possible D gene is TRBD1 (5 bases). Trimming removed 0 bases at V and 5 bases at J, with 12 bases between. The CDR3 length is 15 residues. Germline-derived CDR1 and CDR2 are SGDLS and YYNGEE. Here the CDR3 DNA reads TGTGCCAGCAGCGTAGGGTGGGGAGGGGATCAGCCCCAGCATTTT. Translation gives CASSVGWGGDQPQHF.

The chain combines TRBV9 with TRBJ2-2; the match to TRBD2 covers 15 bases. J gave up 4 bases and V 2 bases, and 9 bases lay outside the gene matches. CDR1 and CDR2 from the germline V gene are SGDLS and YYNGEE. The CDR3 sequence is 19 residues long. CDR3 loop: CASSVGLAGGRISTGELFF. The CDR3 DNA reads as TGTGCCAGCAGCGTTGGACTAGCGGGGGGGCGAATATCCACCGGGGAGCTGTTTTTT.

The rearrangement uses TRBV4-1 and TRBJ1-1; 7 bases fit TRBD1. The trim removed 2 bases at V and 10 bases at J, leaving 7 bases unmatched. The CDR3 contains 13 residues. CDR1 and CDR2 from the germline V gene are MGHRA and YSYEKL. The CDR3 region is CASSQTPGGRAFF. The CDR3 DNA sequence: TGCGCCAGCAGCCAAACCCCAGGGGGGAGAGCTTTCTTT.

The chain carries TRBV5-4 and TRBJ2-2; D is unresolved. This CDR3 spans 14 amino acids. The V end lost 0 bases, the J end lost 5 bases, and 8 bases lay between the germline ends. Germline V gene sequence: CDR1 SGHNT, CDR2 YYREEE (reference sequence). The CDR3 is CASSLATRTGELFF. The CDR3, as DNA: TGTGCCAGCAGCTTGGCGACCAGGACCGGGGAGCTGTTTTTT.

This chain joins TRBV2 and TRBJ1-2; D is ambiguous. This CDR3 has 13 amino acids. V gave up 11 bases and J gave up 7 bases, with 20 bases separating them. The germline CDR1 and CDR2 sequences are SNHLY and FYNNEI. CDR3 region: CAATGVMTTGYTF. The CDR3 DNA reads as TGTGCCGCTACGGGAGTCATGACGACTGGCTACACCTTC.

The CDR3 is CASAENANTGELFF. The CDR3 DNA is TGTGCCAGCGCCGAGAACGCGAACACCGGGGAGCTGTTTTTT. This chain uses TRBV7-9 with TRBJ2-2; D uncertain. CDR1 is SEHNR and CDR2 is FQNEAQ in the germline V gene (reference sequence). The CDR3 sequence is 14 residues long. V gave up 8 bases and J gave up 0 bases, with 10 bases separating them.

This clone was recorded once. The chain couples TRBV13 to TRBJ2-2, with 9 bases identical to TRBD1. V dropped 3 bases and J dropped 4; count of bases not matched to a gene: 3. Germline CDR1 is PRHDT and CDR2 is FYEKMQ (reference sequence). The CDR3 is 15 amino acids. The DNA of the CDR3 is TGTGCCAGCAGCTTCCGGACAGGGGTCACCGGGGAGCTGTTTTTT. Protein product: CASSFRTGVTGELFF.

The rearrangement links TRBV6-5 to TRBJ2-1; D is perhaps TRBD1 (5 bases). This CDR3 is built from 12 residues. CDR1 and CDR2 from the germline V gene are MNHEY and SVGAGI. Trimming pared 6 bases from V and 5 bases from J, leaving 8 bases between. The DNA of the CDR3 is TGTGCCAGCAGCCAGACAGACAATGAGCAGTTCTTC. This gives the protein CASSQTDNEQFF.

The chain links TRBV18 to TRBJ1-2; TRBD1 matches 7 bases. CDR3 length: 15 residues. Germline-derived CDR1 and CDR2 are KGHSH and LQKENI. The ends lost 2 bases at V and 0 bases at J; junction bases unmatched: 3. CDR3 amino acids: CASSPTGTANYGYTF. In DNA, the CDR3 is TGTGCCAGCTCACCAACTGGGACAGCTAACTATGGCTACACCTTC.